This T cell receptor (beta chain) originates from a study of CD8+ T cells in alopecia areata. Study context: Tofacitinib ran 6 to 18 months, followed by 6 months off drug. Overall study results and limits: Association of baseline CD8+ expansion with response is uncertain owing to one nonresponder. Tofacitinib significantly decreased scalp clonality and expanded CD8+ clones among top 100.

The V end lost 3 bases, the J end lost 5 bases, and 14 bases lay between the germline ends. This CDR3 has 15 amino acids. Germline loops: CDR1 SGDLS, CDR2 YYNGEE. As for this clone: No antigen is known for it.

Specified treatment: oral pan-JAK inhibitor, 5-10 mg twice daily. Those with alopecia areata gave lesional scalp punch biopsies and peripheral blood. TCR sequencing used cDNA made by reverse transcription of extracted RNA. Produced via immunoSEQ multiplex PCR; TCRdb's table is partial and in-frame only. The sample has approximately 140,000 clones; 85% to 90% are singletons. The material was CD8+ T cells sorted from blood, obtained at week 4, from a patient treated with tofacitinib. The sequence was obtained from a human donor with alopecia areata. The V and J genes are TRBV9 and TRBJ2-2; D call uncertain. The CDR3 DNA reads TGTGCCAGCAGCGCCCCTGGGCGGCAGACCGGGGAGCTGTTTTTT. This sequence encodes CASSAPGRQTGELFF.